Shown below are 15 T cell receptor beta chains from a single sample sequenced in a study of regulatory T cells in long-lasting Graves disease. HTBI primers from iRepertoire and Arm-PCR of CDR3 regions yielded the TCR beta libraries. MiXCR, applied by TCRdb to the multiplex PCR reads, yields one record per CDR3 protein. Seen here are more than 300,000 distinct CDR3 sequences, roughly 10% observed once, and the top ten hold approximately 17%. As to time point: newly diagnosed GD, antithyroid drugs for less than 3 months. There was RNA extracted from PBMCs, and the TCR library was made from it. These data also featured in a second study, about T cells in Graves' hyperthyroidism and ophthalmopathy.

The sample was peripheral blood mononuclear cells (PBMCs), taken at new diagnosis, from a patient treated with antithyroid drugs. The receptors here all came from a woman younger than 35 with Graves disease.

This clonotype was detected only a few times. The chain carries TRBV6-1 and TRBJ2-1; TRBD2 agrees at 7 bases. The CDR3 sequence is 15 residues long. CDR1 is MNHNS and CDR2 is SASEGT in the germline V gene. The ends lost 6 bases at V and 1 base at J; junction bases unmatched: 6. The CDR3 DNA reads TGTGCCAGCAGCAGGGAGGGTAAATCCTACAATGAGCAGTTCTTC. Encoded protein: CASSREGKSYNEQFF.

There are many counts of this clonotype. The chain recombines TRBV10-3 with TRBJ2-3, with D tentatively TRBD2 (5 bases). CDR3 length equals 15 residues. The V gene lost 8 bases and the J gene lost 2 bases, with 17 bases spanning the gap. The germline V gene has CDR1 ENHRY and CDR2 SYGVKD. In DNA, the CDR3 is TGTGCCATCGGCCCTAGGACGGGGTCCACAGATACGCAGTATTTT. It encodes CAIGPRTGSTDTQYF.

This clonotype was recorded many times. This chain connects TRBV7-3 to TRBJ2-3, with TRBD1 matching 7 bases. V lost 4 bases, J lost 2 bases, and 3 bases stayed unmatched. The CDR3 has 14 amino acids. CDR1 and CDR2 (germline): SGHTA, FQGTGA. CDR3 region: CASSSDRNTDTQYF. The CDR3 nucleotides read TGTGCCAGCAGCTCGGACAGGAACACAGATACGCAGTATTTT.

This clonotype came up many times. This chain joins TRBV20-1 and TRBJ2-1; D not resolved. Trimming left V 5 bases short and J 0 bases short, with 11 bases between. This CDR3 comprises 14 residues. Germline V gene data show CDR1 as DFQATT and CDR2 as SNEGSKA (reference sequence). The CDR3 DNA sequence: TGCAGTGCTTCGGCGGAGACCTCCTACAATGAGCAGTTCTTC. Residues: CSASAETSYNEQFF.

This clonotype has only a few counts. Since the CDR3 does not end with the conserved phenylalanine or tryptophan, this likely comes from a read error. The gene calls are TRBV6-9 and TRBJ2-5; TRBD1 matches 8 bases. CDR3 length: 14 residues. J lost 4 bases, V lost 3 bases, and 4 bases had no gene match. Germline assignment: CDR1 MNHGY and CDR2 SVAAGI. The CDR3: CASSYGQGTETQYL. The CDR3 DNA is TGTGCCAGCAGTTACGGACAGGGAACAGAGACCCAGTACCTC.

This clonotype was observed a few times. The chain recombines TRBV3-2 with TRBJ1-2; no DNA check was done on the table's D call, TRBD1. TRBV3-2 is listed as a pseudogene. CDR3 length: 18 residues. The CDR3 DNA follows: TGTGCCAGCAGCCAAGATCCAAGACGACAGAAGACTAACTATGGCTACACCTTC. It codes for CASSQDPRRQKTNYGYTF.

This clonotype was seen many times. The chain uses TRBV2 and TRBJ1-2; 9 nucleotides agree with TRBD1. This CDR3 is 14 amino acids long. The germline CDR1 and CDR2 sequences are SNHLY and FYNNEI. Trimming removed 7 bases from V and 1 base from J; junction bases left unmatched: 4. This CDR3 is CASIHRGHNYGYTF. DNA for the CDR3: TGTGCCAGCATTCACAGGGGGCATAACTATGGCTACACCTTC.

About this clonotype: One end of the junction is discordant with germline, which a read error may explain. The chain carries TRBV28 and TRBJ1-1, with TRBD1 matching 8 bases. The CDR3 consists of 12 residues. The germline gives CDR1 MDHEN, CDR2 SYDVKM. The CDR3 sequence: CASMVRGPPPLF. The CDR3 DNA follows: TGTGCCAGCATGGTCAGGGGGCCGCCCCCTCTTTTT.

The table lists this clonotype with many counts. This chain joins TRBV5-4 and TRBJ2-3, with 7 nucleotides matching TRBD1. The germline CDR1 and CDR2 sequences are SGHNT and YYREEE (reference sequence). CDR3 length equals 16 residues. Trimming at V came to 1 base and at J to 2 bases, leaving 7 bases not matched to a gene. The CDR3 nucleotides are TGTGCCAGCAGCTTGCCCCGGGACAGAAACACAGATACGCAGTATTTT. It specifies CASSLPRDRNTDTQYF. Full variable domain (remainder filled in from reference TRBV5-4 and TRBJ2-3): ETGVTQSPTHLIKTRGQQVTLRCSSQSGHNTVSWYQQALGQGPQFIFQYYREEENGRGNFPPRFSGLQFPNYSSELNVNALELDDSALYLCASSLPRDRNTDTQYFGPGTRLTVL.

About this clonotype: A clone one base away is much larger, so this may be a read error. A read error is likely, as this CDR3 ends without the conserved phenylalanine or tryptophan. The chain recombines TRBV12-3 or TRBV12-4 with TRBJ1-2; no definite D call. This CDR3 comprises 12 residues. V was pared by 1 base and J by 4 bases, with 4 bases between. CDR3 in amino acids: CASSLGIYGYTL. The CDR3, as DNA: TGTGCCAGCAGTTTAGGGATCTATGGCTACACCCTC.

This clonotype was picked up many times. The genes are TRBV30 and TRBJ1-1; D call uncertain. The length of the CDR3 is 11 residues. CDR1 is GTSNPN and CDR2 is SVGIG in the germline V gene (reference sequence). V was trimmed by 3 bases and J by 10 bases, leaving 12 bases between them. The CDR3: CAWSLFGVAFF. CDR3 DNA: TGTGCCTGGAGCTTATTTGGAGTAGCTTTCTTT. Combining the CDR3 with reference TRBV30 and TRBJ1-1 gives the whole variable domain SQTIHQWPATLVQPVGSPLSLECTVEGTSNPNLYWYRQAAGRGLQLLFYSVGIGQISSEVPQNLSASRPQDRQFILSSKKLLLSDSGFYLCAWSLFGVAFFGQGTRLTVV.

This clonotype has ten or more counts. The genes are TRBV18 and TRBJ2-4, with 9 bases identical to TRBD2. Unmatched junction bases numbered 8, after V lost 3 bases and J lost 8 bases. The CDR3 contains 15 residues. Germline CDR1 reads KGHSH; CDR2 reads LQKENI. The CDR3 coding sequence is TGTGCCAGCTCACCTGACGGGACTAGCAGGGACATTCAGTACTTC. Protein sequence: CASSPDGTSRDIQYF.

About this clonotype itself: This may stem from a read error, because a much larger clone lies one nucleotide away. The rearrangement links TRBV7-2 to TRBJ1-5; D unclear. This CDR3 region has 16 residues. Germline V CDR1 and CDR2: SGHTA, FQGNSA. Here the CDR3 reads CGSSLGLDGPGEPQHF. DNA for the CDR3: TGTGGCAGCAGCTTAGGCCTCGATGGGCCCGGGGAGCCCCAGCATTTT.

This clonotype showed up just a few times. The J gene is TRBJ2-1, the V gene TRBV4-2; 7 bases are a match to TRBD1. CDR3 length: 16 residues. The ends lost 1 base at V and 6 bases at J; junction bases unmatched: 9. Germline lookup yields CDR1 LGHNA and CDR2 YNFKEQ. The CDR3 loop is CASSQAGTAVGNEQFF. The CDR3, as DNA: TGTGCCAGCAGCCAAGCCGGGACAGCAGTAGGCAATGAGCAGTTCTTC.

The J gene is TRBJ2-3, the V gene TRBV12-3 or TRBV12-4, with TRBD1 matching over 9 bases. The CDR3 has 15 amino acids. V gave up 3 bases and J gave up 1 base; unmatched junction bases: 2. CDR3 protein: CASSFRDRGTDTQYF. In DNA form, the CDR3 reads TGTGCCAGCAGTTTCCGGGACAGGGGCACAGATACGCAGTATTTT.